This TCR beta chain was sequenced during a study of T cells after yellow fever vaccination. Whole-study context: Where fractions had low cell numbers, libraries were prepared from them with the SMART-Seq v4 Ultra Low Input RNA kit. Study results and caveats: Detected again after the booster were most primary-vaccination clones, at 96% CD4 and more than 70% CD8. Just a small share of clonotypes turned up in the CD4 compartment as well as the CD8 compartment.

Trimming took 0 bases from V and 7 from J; bases not matched to a gene: 5. The germline CDR1 and CDR2 sequences are DFQATT and SNEGSKA (reference sequence). The CDR3 extends over 14 amino acids. UMIs were added to TCR cDNA along with a universal primer site when it was made by 5'RACE template switching. TCRdb reprocessed the 5' RACE reads via MiXCR and lists one record per CDR3 protein. Seen here are about 300,000 distinct CDR3 sequences, roughly 9% observed once, and the top ten hold about 3.5%. This clonotype showed up many times. The antigen is undetermined. The sample was CD4+ T cells sorted from PBMCs, taken 5 days after the yellow fever booster vaccination. The TCR sequence derives from a man in his late teens or twenties who received the YFV17D yellow fever vaccine. The chain uses TRBV20-1 and TRBJ1-5, with 8 positions matching TRBD1. CDR3 loop: CSARETTGVQPQHF. The CDR3 nucleotides are TGCAGTGCTAGAGAGACGACAGGGGTCCAGCCCCAGCATTTT.